This T cell receptor beta chain was captured in a study of blood T cell repertoires in COVID-19. Study overall: The analysed material was cDNA or gDNA that came from T cells, B-cell-depleted T cells, or PBMCs.

Method: immunoSEQ multiplex PCR; TCRdb's copy keeps in-frame clones and lacks some. The repertoire consists of 300,000 to 350,000 clones, with roughly nine tenths occurring once and the leading ten covering about 8.4%. Trimming took 2 bases from V and 14 from J; bases not matched to a gene: 13. The germline V gene has CDR1 MGHRA and CDR2 YSYEKL. The CDR3 loop spans 15 amino acids. Sequencing was done on a sample of PBMCs or T cells enriched from blood (not recorded which). The chain joins TRBV4-1 to TRBJ2-1; 9 nucleotides agree with TRBD2. This TCR was sampled from a woman between 25 and 40 years old who had recovered from COVID-19. In nucleotides, the CDR3 is TGCGCCAGCAGCCAATATCATGTGGTAGCGGGAGCAGAGTTCTTC. It specifies CASSQYHVVAGAEFF.